Listed below are T cell receptor beta chains from one sample, sequenced in a study of technical replicates of blood from a handful of donors. The table came from immunoSEQ multiplex PCR; TCRdb's copy has only in-frame clones and leaves some out. Of about 75,000 clones in the sample, around 92% were seen once. Sample: T cells isolated from PBMCs. The receptor set was obtained from a human donor in good health. CDR3s include the opening cysteine and the closing phenylalanine or tryptophan.

V,CDR3
TRBV18,CASSPGTANTGELFF
TRBV6-5,CASSSTRGGELFF
TRBV4-1,CASSPGLGNQPQHF
TRBV15,CATSRAVTSGVLDEQFF
TRBV27,CASSWTGGEGYTF
TRBV7-3,CASSREANTEAFF
TRBV9,CASSPGGTGNQPQHF
TRBV7-2,CASSLRSSYNEQFF
TRBV9,CASSVSMGPQETQYF
TRBV5-1,CASSLEQGYEQYF
TRBV5-1,CASSLIRGQGNTIYF
TRBV27,CASSSPRWGVNEQYF
TRBV5-4,CASMGQGNYGYTF
TRBV6-1,CASSGASASYNEQFF
TRBV11-2,CANLNTIYF
TRBV28,CASSFPRDPYEQYF
TRBV27,CASRLAGGTGELFF
TRBV7-2,CASSRRGRGYTF
TRBV18,CASSRAGGPFSPTYNEQFF
TRBV2,CASSSAFRVSNYGYTF
TRBV9,CASSVLAGATDTQYF
TRBV5-1,CASSVRSGSVNEQFF
TRBV9,CASSPGQPNQPQHF
TRBV11-3,CASSLEPGADTQYF
TRBV6-1,CASSERGNTEAFF
TRBV27,CASSLTGSTDTQYF
TRBV5-1,CASSLTGDPYNEQFF
TRBV9,CASSVAPAGGTYEQYF
TRBV30,CAWSGGLAGVLYEQYF
TRBV19,CASSIVGQGFEQYF
TRBV29-1,CSVRERDLLPYEQYF
TRBV6-1,CASSGQGYGYTF
TRBV29-1,CSALSTGGSGQPQHF
TRBV2,CASRLTTDTQYF
TRBV29-1,CSVSRLAPNTGELFF
TRBV5-4,CASSSIKQGAGANVLTF
TRBV6-6,CASSNQGGGYTF
TRBV5-1,CASSEREYTGELFF
TRBV28,CASSLEGDTYEQYF
TRBV9,CASSPSKGVEYGYTF
TRBV5-1,CASSLGGLGYEQYF
TRBV27,CASSLSGQGEKLFF
TRBV10-1,CASSERGAGETDTQYF
TRBV19,CASSSTGTGPGELFF
TRBV18,CASSKDPPGHNSYEQYF
TRBV2,CASSSGTGFSGYTF
TRBV7-8,CASSLYFYSNQPQHF
TRBV27,CASRPIWTSGIADTQYF
TRBV29-1,CSVVQGAFETQYF
TRBV25-1,CASSTRLAGSYEQYF